This T cell receptor beta chain appears in the sequencing data of a study of spatial heterogeneity in lung cancer. This clonotype was recorded a few times. Since the library was made to target alpha chains, this beta chain is a stray read and its abundance is not meaningful. TCRdb passed the 5' RACE reads through MiXCR, listing each CDR3 protein once. This table has roughly 3,000 distinct CDR3 sequences, around 53% appearing once. Sample time point: blood at routine non-recurrence follow-up after resection. Sequencing was performed on whole RNA extracted from tumor and nontumor lung tissue, or from frozen PBMC, and the material was left unsorted. The CDR3 contains 14 residues. V lost 4 bases and J 4 bases, leaving 11 bases between the germline ends. In germline, CDR1 is SGHAT, CDR2 FQNNGV.

The chain carries TRBV11-2 and TRBJ2-4; D perhaps matches TRBD1 (6 bases). The TCR sequence derives from a male donor with early-stage non-small cell lung cancer. Sequenced material: PBMCs, taken at follow-up. CDR3 protein: CASSSQGRKNIQYF. Here the CDR3 DNA reads TGTGCCAGCAGCTCACAGGGTCGGAAAAACATTCAGTACTTC.